A selection of T cell receptor beta chains follows, all from one sample in a study of T cell repertoires in cytomegalovirus infection. These receptors' targets are unknown. One entry per CDR3 protein results from TCRdb running MiXCR on the reads. In the table there are approximately 990,000 distinct CDR3 sequences, around a third of which are singletons. The material sequenced was cultured CD8+ T cells from PBMCs, taken from culture after CMV antigen stimulation. These receptors came from a human donor in good health (CMV status not recorded). Some clones in this sample may be carry-over from other donors' samples. Each CDR3 is given with its conserved first and last residue.

TRBV5-4 | 16 | CASSFLTGSSPYGYTF
TRBV6-2/TRBV6-3 | 17 | CASSRDRGHSGDTEAFF
TRBV2 | 13 | CASSESLFGTQYF
TRBV6-1 | 15 | CASSYTGLAGGTQYF
TRBV19 | 16 | CASSRSGTGGWTEAFF
TRBV27 | 15 | CASSLGWGPEETQYF
TRBV2 | 15 | CASDQEGSNTGELFF
TRBV6-2/TRBV6-3 | 16 | CASSSSWRSDYNEQFF
TRBV9 | 14 | CASSVGGGLETQYF
TRBV7-9 | 12 | CASSGRGATQYF
TRBV7-8 | 19 | CASSPGTSGVTAHQETQYF
TRBV6-6 | 14 | CASSRTGGVSPLHF
TRBV24-1 | 12 | CATSESTDTQYF
TRBV5-4 | 15 | CASSPSPGTSNEQFF
TRBV7-6 | 15 | CASWGGAGFTDTQYF
TRBV12-3/TRBV12-4 | 16 | CASSSPGPTRFTEAFF
TRBV27 | 14 | CASSVGTYHQPQHF
TRBV7-9 | 16 | CASSPPGTENYNEQFF
TRBV20-1 | 14 | CSASLGPSNYGYTF
TRBV6-5 | 14 | CASGESFDTGELFF
TRBV7-2 | 14 | CASSYQAGTYEQYF
TRBV12-3/TRBV12-4 | 18 | CASSQTGTGVFLDTEAFF
TRBV5-5 | 15 | CASSETGRNTGELFF
TRBV7-9 | 16 | CASSRYTRDRGYEQYF
TRBV12-3/TRBV12-4 | 13 | CASTPDGYYGYTF
TRBV27 | 17 | CASSLRSRQGNNSPLHF
TRBV7-9 | 15 | CASSGRTGMNTEAFF
TRBV7-8 | 14 | CASSLAYRNYGYTF
TRBV7-2 | 14 | CASSYGPGGSPLHF
TRBV12-3/TRBV12-4 | 15 | CASSLEGRGQETQYF
TRBV7-6 | 15 | CAERDRTSYNSPLHF
TRBV7-6 | 17 | CASSLKGGVSSYNEQFF
TRBV6-1 | 16 | CASSADGASFAETQYF
TRBV6-4 | 15 | CASSEEGSNTGELFF
TRBV10-2 | 15 | CASKVRTDATYEQYF
TRBV7-6 | 15 | CASSLITGTGYEQYF
TRBV11-1 | 15 | CANSHVGTGHNEQFF
TRBV6-5 | 14 | CASRLPGTDYGYTF
TRBV7-9 | 15 | CASSLASFQGYGYTF
TRBV7-9 | 16 | CASRPGGVLYNSPLHF
TRBV9 | 16 | CASSRSTAASGNTIYF